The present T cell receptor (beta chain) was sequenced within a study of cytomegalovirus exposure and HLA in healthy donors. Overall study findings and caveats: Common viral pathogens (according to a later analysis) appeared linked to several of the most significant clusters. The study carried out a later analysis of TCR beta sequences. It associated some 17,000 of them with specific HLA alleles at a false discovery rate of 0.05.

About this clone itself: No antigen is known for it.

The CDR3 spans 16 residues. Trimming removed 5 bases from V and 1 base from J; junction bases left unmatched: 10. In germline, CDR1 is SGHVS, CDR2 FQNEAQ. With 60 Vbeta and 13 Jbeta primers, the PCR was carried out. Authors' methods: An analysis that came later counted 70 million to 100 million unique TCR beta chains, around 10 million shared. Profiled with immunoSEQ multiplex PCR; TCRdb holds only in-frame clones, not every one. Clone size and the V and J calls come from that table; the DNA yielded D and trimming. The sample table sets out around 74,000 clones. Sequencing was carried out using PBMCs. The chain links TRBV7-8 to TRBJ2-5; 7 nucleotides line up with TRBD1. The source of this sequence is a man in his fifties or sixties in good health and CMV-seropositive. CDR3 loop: CASSLRRGQLQETQYF. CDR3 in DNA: TGTGCCAGCAGCCTTCGCCGGGGACAGCTCCAAGAGACCCAGTACTTC.